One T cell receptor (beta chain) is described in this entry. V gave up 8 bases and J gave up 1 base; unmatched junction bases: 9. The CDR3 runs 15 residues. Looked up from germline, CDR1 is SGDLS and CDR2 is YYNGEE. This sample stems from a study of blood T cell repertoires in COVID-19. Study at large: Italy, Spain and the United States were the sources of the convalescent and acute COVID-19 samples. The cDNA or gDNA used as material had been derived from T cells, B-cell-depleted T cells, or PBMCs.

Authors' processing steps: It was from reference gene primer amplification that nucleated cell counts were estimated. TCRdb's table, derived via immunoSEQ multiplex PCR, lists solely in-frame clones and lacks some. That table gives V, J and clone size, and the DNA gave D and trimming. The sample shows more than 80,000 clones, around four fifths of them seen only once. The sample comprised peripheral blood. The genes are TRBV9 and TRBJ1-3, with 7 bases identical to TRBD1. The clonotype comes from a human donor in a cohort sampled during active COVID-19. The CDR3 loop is CASSREQGSGNTIYF. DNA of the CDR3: TGTGCCAGTTCTAGGGAACAGGGGTCTGGAAACACCATATATTTT.